This paragraph covers one T cell receptor (beta chain) sequence. The data derive from a study of blood T cell repertoires in COVID-19. About the study: Acute and convalescent COVID-19 specimens originated in the United States, Italy and Spain.

Libraries were prepared by immunoSEQ multiplex PCR; TCRdb keeps only in-frame clonotypes and omits some of them. The data contain about 210,000 clones, just under 85% of them singletons. The clonotype comes from a woman between 50 and 59 years old with active or convalescent COVID-19. The sample was peripheral blood.

The CDR3 DNA sequence: TGCGCCAGCAGTGGCGGGACAGCCCGGACCCAGTACTTC. It encodes CASSGGTARTQYF. The chain uses TRBV4-1 and TRBJ2-5; TRBD1 might be the D (7 bases). This CDR3 contains 13 residues. The germline gives CDR1 MGHRA, CDR2 YSYEKL. V lost 6 bases to trimming and J lost 7 bases, with 15 bases between them.